These 7 T cell receptor beta chains were all obtained from the same sample, sequenced in a study of shared clonotypes between healthy human individuals (dated by TCRdb to 2019 to 2021). Library preparation used the immunoSEQ multiplex PCR assay. Imported from immuneACCESS, the table was reduced by TCRdb to in-frame sequences with V and J called. These copies leave out some clones; in studies compared against another copy, an unresolved V gene accounts for under half, and the cause of the remainder is not known. The sample includes some 2,400,000 clones, with more than 90% observed a single time. Roughly 0.13% of the sample belongs to the ten largest clones. The sequencing input was naive CD4+ T cells sorted from blood. Explained via the paper, the cell subset or site label denotes: CD45RA+ positively selected. Every receptor here comes from a young man in good health.

This clone was picked up a small number of times. The chain uses TRBV6-1 and TRBJ1-6; perhaps TRBD1 as D (5 bases). V dropped 3 bases and J dropped 10 bases, with 13 bases sitting between them. Germline V gives CDR1 MNHNS, CDR2 SASEGT. This CDR3 is 14 amino acids long. In DNA, the CDR3 is TGTGCCAGCAGTGAGTTAGGGGTAGGCTCACCCCTCCACTTT. This translates into CASSELGVGSPLHF.

This clone was seen once. The J gene is TRBJ2-1, the V gene TRBV7-8, with D maybe TRBD2 (6 bases). Per the germline V gene, CDR1 is SGHVS and CDR2 is FQNEAQ. With 5 bases removed from V and 3 bases from J, the gap between germline ends came to 14 bases. The CDR3 length is 15 residues. This CDR3 is CASSLSGTFYNEQFF. The CDR3 coding sequence is TGTGCCAGCAGCCTTTCCGGGACTTTCTACAATGAGCAGTTCTTC.

The V call is TRBV28, the J call TRBJ1-6; D is unclear. Germline CDR1 is MDHEN and CDR2 is SYDVKM. The CDR3 has 16 amino acids. Trimming stripped 2 bases from V and 9 bases from J, with 17 bases between. Here the CDR3 reads CASSLPNTASASPLHF. DNA of the CDR3: TGTGCCAGCAGTTTACCTAATACAGCATCTGCTTCACCCCTCCACTTT. Together with reference TRBV28 and TRBJ1-6, the CDR3 gives the full variable domain: DVKVTQSSRYLVKRTGEKVFLECVQDMDHENMFWYRQDPGLGLRLIYFSYDVKMKEKGDIPEGYSVSREKKERFSLILESASTNQTSMYLCASSLPNTASASPLHFGNGTRLTVT.

The V call is TRBV19, the J call TRBJ2-3; 8 bases match TRBD2. Germline CDR1 and CDR2: LNHDA and SQIVND (reference sequence). The J segment lost 4 bases and the V segment lost 4 bases, leaving 7 bases of the junction unmatched. The CDR3 runs to 15 residues. The CDR3 nucleotides read TGTGCCAGTAGTACCGGGACTAGACGCCCAGATACGCAGTATTTT. Amino acids: CASSTGTRRPDTQYF. The full variable domain, rest sourced from reference TRBV19 and TRBJ2-3, is DGGITQSPKYLFRKEGQNVTLSCEQNLNHDAMYWYRQDPGQGLRLIYYSQIVNDFQKGDIAEGYSVSREKKESFPLTVTSAQKNPTAFYLCASSTGTRRPDTQYFGPGTRLTVL.

The chain employs TRBV5-1 and TRBJ2-5, with 14 nucleotides matching TRBD2. Trimming cost V 4 bases and J 5 bases; bases outside gene matches: 7. The CDR3 length is 16 residues. CDR1 and CDR2 (germline): SGHRS, YFSETQ. The CDR3 nucleotides read TGCGCCAGCAGCCTGACTAGCGGGGGGGCGAGGGAGACCCAGTACTTC. This translates into CASSLTSGGARETQYF.

The chain couples TRBV5-1 to TRBJ1-1, with a tentative D call TRBD1 (5 bases). The CDR3 loop spans 13 amino acids. Germline V gene data show CDR1 as SGHRS and CDR2 as YFSETQ. Trimming removed 4 bases from V and 5 bases from J, with 12 bases in between. The CDR3 bases are TGCGCCAGCAGCCCGACAGTGGGTACTGAAGCTTTCTTT. Translation: CASSPTVGTEAFF.

This chain joins TRBV5-6 and TRBJ1-5; no reliable D call. V was pared by 2 bases and J by 4 bases, with 4 bases between. CDR3 length equals 12 residues. Germline CDR1 SGHDT, CDR2 YYEEEE. The CDR3 nucleotides are TGTGCCAGCAGCTTAGAGAATCAGCCCCAGCATTTT. Translation: CASSLENQPQHF.